One and the same sample provided the 23 T cell receptor beta chains below, sequenced in a study of molecular identifiers for immune sequencing clone quantification listed by TCRdb under 2018. Library preparation used PCR. Sequencing was performed on an Illumina HiSeq 4000. TCRdb reanalyzed the raw reads on its own, using fastp at Q25 for trimming and MiXCR for clone calling, and kept in-frame beta chains. Under each unique CDR3 protein, matching rows form one entry showing the most common genes and DNA. This sample is represented by about 640,000 distinct CDR3 sequences; just under 20% of them were singletons. Roughly 0.85% of the sample rests with the top ten. Sequencing input: naive CD8+ T cells from blood, with Jurkat cell RNA spiked in. This specimen's cell subset or site label, per the study, means: FACS-sorted CD8+CD4-CCR7+CD45RA+ naive T cells. The receptors stem from a human donor in good health. Some libraries in this study had Jurkat cell RNA spiked in.

This clonotype was seen ten or more times. The gene calls are TRBV6-5 and TRBJ2-2; either TRBD1 or TRBD2 may supply D (6 bases each). V was trimmed by 0 bases and J by 4 bases, leaving 12 bases between them. This CDR3 comprises 16 residues. Germline V gene data show CDR1 as MNHEY and CDR2 as SVGAGI. The CDR3 DNA sequence: TGTGCCAGCAGTTACTCGTTAGGGGGGTTCACCGGGGAGCTGTTTTTT. This gives the protein CASSYSLGGFTGELFF.

The rearrangement joins TRBV6-2 or TRBV6-3 to TRBJ2-3; 8 bases line up with TRBD2. J was trimmed by 1 base and V by 2 bases; bases with no gene match: 11. The germline gives CDR1 MNHEY, CDR2 SVGEGT. The CDR3 contains 18 residues. The CDR3 DNA follows: TGTGCCAGCAGTTACGTTTCGGGGGGGATTTCTCGCACAGATACGCAGTATTTT. Its translation is CASSYVSGGISRTDTQYF.

This rearrangement joins TRBV4-2 to TRBJ2-1, with 8 bases lining up with TRBD2. This CDR3 spans 15 amino acids. The trim removed 0 bases at V and 7 bases at J, leaving 5 bases unmatched. Germline loops: CDR1 LGHNA, CDR2 YNFKEQ. This CDR3 reads CASSQDSGVQNEQFF. CDR3 in DNA: TGTGCCAGCAGCCAAGATAGCGGGGTCCAAAATGAGCAGTTCTTC.

This clonotype was found a few times. This sequence joins TRBV2 and TRBJ1-2; 11 bases agree with TRBD1. The CDR3 length is 15 residues. The germline gives CDR1 SNHLY, CDR2 FYNNEI. The trim removed 1 base at V and 4 bases at J, leaving 2 bases unmatched. The CDR3, as DNA: TGTGCCAGCAGTGAAGTGGGGACAGGGGGCTATGGCTACACCTTC. Protein sequence: CASSEVGTGGYGYTF.

A few counts support this clonotype. The chain has TRBV24-1 and TRBJ2-7; D not resolved. Trimming pared 8 bases from V and 5 bases from J, leaving 12 bases between. CDR1 and CDR2 from the germline V gene are KGHDR and SFDVKD. The CDR3 is 12 amino acids. DNA of the CDR3: TGTGCCACCAAATCGGATAATCACGAGCAGTACTTC. Translating it yields CATKSDNHEQYF.

The chain combines TRBV19 with TRBJ1-5; the D is unclear. The CDR3 has 18 residues. The germline gives CDR1 LNHDA, CDR2 SQIVND (reference sequence). V was trimmed by 1 base and J by 1 base, leaving 17 bases between them. CDR3 coding DNA: TGTGCCAGTAGTATAGCTCTGACCAACATACGGAGCAATCAGCCCCAGCATTTT. This gives the protein CASSIALTNIRSNQPQHF.

Regarding this clonotype: A much larger clone is a single base away; this may be a read error. CDR3 DNA: TGTGCCAGCAGTAAGAACAGTAGCCCCAGAGATACGCAGTATTTT. This translates into CASSKNSSPRDTQYF. V and J are TRBV12-3 or TRBV12-4 and TRBJ2-3; no clear D gene. The V end lost 5 bases, the J end lost 5 bases, and 17 bases lay between the germline ends. This CDR3 has 15 residues.

This clonotype showed up many times. The chain links TRBV9 to TRBJ2-1; 11 bases align to TRBD1. Germline V gene data show CDR1 as SGDLS and CDR2 as YYNGEE. This CDR3 region has 19 residues. Trimming at V came to 0 bases and at J to 6 bases, leaving 14 bases not matched to a gene. The CDR3 DNA reads TGTGCCAGCAGCGTAGTGGGGACAGGGGGGGAGGGCCCCCTCAATGAGCAGTTCTTC. Translating gives CASSVVGTGGEGPLNEQFF.

The table lists this clonotype with many counts. The V gene is TRBV7-2, the J gene TRBJ1-1; D perhaps matches TRBD1 (5 bases). The V end lost 5 bases, the J end lost 4 bases, and 20 bases lay between the germline ends. Germline V gene sequence: CDR1 SGHTA, CDR2 FQGNSA. CDR3 length equals 16 residues. The CDR3 bases are TGTGCCAGCAGCCCGGCGGGGCGCGCACCGGGCACTGAAGCTTTCTTT. Amino acid sequence: CASSPAGRAPGTEAFF.

Worth noting for this clonotype: Since the CDR3 does not end with the conserved phenylalanine or tryptophan, this likely comes from a read error. The chain couples TRBV3-1 to TRBJ1-1; D is perhaps TRBD1 (6 bases). CDR1 is LGHDT, CDR2 YNNKEL, per germline (reference sequence). This CDR3 comprises 17 residues. V lost 0 bases and J 1 base, leaving 15 bases between the germline ends. The CDR3 DNA reads TGTGCCAGCAGCCAAGAAGGTCCATTGGGGGCGAACACTGAAGCTTTCTCT. It is translated as CASSQEGPLGANTEAFS.

This clonotype was detected ten times or more. This chain uses TRBV29-1 with TRBJ2-1; TRBD2 agrees at 9 bases. CDR3 length: 13 residues. Trimming at V came to 6 bases and at J to 7 bases, leaving 7 bases not matched to a gene. The germline V gene has CDR1 SQVTM and CDR2 ANQGSEA. CDR3 residues: CSVLAGGWNEQFF. The CDR3 nucleotides are TGCAGCGTCTTGGCGGGAGGGTGGAATGAGCAGTTCTTC.

This clonotype showed up many times. The rearrangement uses TRBV7-6 and TRBJ2-3, with a tentative D call TRBD2 (6 bases). CDR3 length: 16 amino acids. The ends were cut back, 5 bases at V and 0 bases at J, with 15 bases in the middle. Germline CDR1 is SGHVS and CDR2 is FNYEAQ. Written as DNA, the CDR3 is TGTGCCAGCAGCCTGACTAGTGCCGTCAGCACAGATACGCAGTATTTT. Amino acid sequence: CASSLTSAVSTDTQYF.

This clonotype was counted a single time. V usage is TRBV11-2 and J usage is TRBJ2-1; tentatively, D is TRBD1 or TRBD2 (5 bases each). The CDR3 length is 13 residues. Germline V gene lookup returns CDR1 SGHAT and CDR2 FQNNGV. Trimming removed 2 bases at V and 6 bases at J, with 8 bases between. CDR3 in DNA: TGTGCCAGCAGCTTATGGGGGAGCAATGAGCAGTTCTTC. Amino acid sequence: CASSLWGSNEQFF.

The table lists this clonotype with many counts. The chain employs TRBV12-3 or TRBV12-4 and TRBJ2-7; weak D call: TRBD2 (5 bases). Trimming took 3 bases from V and 4 from J, leaving 7 bases between them. CDR3 length: 12 amino acids. In DNA, the CDR3 is TGTGCCAGCAGTTTTTCGGGGTACGAGCAGTACTTC. Its translation is CASSFSGYEQYF.

This clonotype was seen a handful of times. This may stem from a read error, because a much larger clone lies one nucleotide away. The chain is built from TRBV29-1 and TRBJ1-1; maybe TRBD1 (5 bases). Germline lookup yields CDR1 SQVTM and CDR2 ANQGSEA. V lost 7 bases, J lost 0 bases, and 15 bases lay in between. The CDR3 has 14 residues. CDR3 sequence reads: CSAYLGRVNTEAFF. For the CDR3, the DNA is TGCAGCGCTTACCTGGGGCGTGTGAACACTGAAGCTTTCTTT.

This clonotype came up many times. The genes are TRBV2 and TRBJ1-1; the D is unclear. This CDR3 has 14 amino acids. Germline CDR1 SNHLY, CDR2 FYNNEI. V was cut by 7 bases and J by 0 bases, with 12 bases left in between. The CDR3 protein is CASTDGPMNTEAFF. The CDR3 DNA sequence: TGTGCCAGCACGGACGGCCCAATGAACACTGAAGCTTTCTTT.

This clonotype occurred many times. This chain connects TRBV7-9 to TRBJ2-1; TRBD2 is a possible D gene (5 bases). Germline CDR1 reads SEHNR; CDR2 reads FQNEAQ (reference sequence). The V and J ends lost 6 bases and 2 bases respectively, with 14 bases between them. The length of the CDR3 is 15 residues. The CDR3, as DNA: TGTGCCAGCAGAACCCCGTGGGGAGCCTACAATGAGCAGTTCTTC. Residues: CASRTPWGAYNEQFF.

This clonotype has a count of ten or more. DNA for the CDR3: TGTGCCAGCAGGGCGGGGCAGGGGACGGTCACTGAAGCTTTCTTT. Amino acid sequence: CASRAGQGTVTEAFF. This chain links TRBV12-3 or TRBV12-4 with TRBJ1-1, with D perhaps TRBD1 (6 bases). V was cut by 6 bases and J by 4 bases, with 18 bases left in between. This CDR3 is built from 15 residues.

This clonotype has at least ten counts. The chain combines TRBV7-6 with TRBJ2-5; D remains unclear. The CDR3 is made up of 16 amino acids. Germline values: CDR1 SGHVS, CDR2 FNYEAQ. Trimming left V 1 base short and J 2 bases short, with 14 bases between. The CDR3 bases are TGTGCCAGCAGCTTAGGGGTAATGGTTCAGCAAGAGACCCAGTACTTC. This codes for CASSLGVMVQQETQYF.

This clonotype was detected ten times or more. The chain employs TRBV27 and TRBJ2-3; weak D call: TRBD2 (6 bases). Germline V CDR1 and CDR2: MNHEY, SMNVEV (reference sequence). The length of the CDR3 is 16 residues. V shed 3 bases and J shed 4 bases, with 17 bases lying between them. CDR3 DNA sequence: TGTGCCAGCAGTTTCGGGGACTCCCGGGCGGCAGATACGCAGTATTTT. Residues: CASSFGDSRAADTQYF.

This clonotype has only one observation. This may be a read error: a much more frequent sequence differs by one nucleotide. As the CDR3 is not closed by the conserved phenylalanine or tryptophan, this likely results from a read error. The V call is TRBV11-2, the J call TRBJ2-7; the match to TRBD1 covers 8 bases. V was clipped by 5 bases and J by 3 bases; unmatched bases: 9. Germline CDR1 SGHAT, CDR2 FQNNGV. CDR3 size: 15 residues. The CDR3 loop is CASSHSGTGRYEQYS. In DNA form, the CDR3 reads TGTGCCAGCAGCCACTCCGGGACAGGACGCTACGAGCAGTACTCC.

This clonotype was counted ten times or more. The chain employs TRBV7-2 and TRBJ2-1; the D gene is possibly TRBD1 (6 bases). This CDR3 comprises 15 residues. The V gene's germline CDR1 is SGHTA and CDR2 FQGNSA. V was trimmed by 4 bases and J by 3 bases, leaving 13 bases between them. The CDR3: CASSSQGSYYNEQFF. The CDR3 nucleotides are TGTGCCAGCAGCTCCCAGGGGTCATACTACAATGAGCAGTTCTTC. Using reference TRBV7-2 and TRBJ2-1 for the parts outside the CDR3, the full variable domain is GAGVSQSPSNKVTEKGKDVELRCDPISGHTALYWYRQSLGQGLEFLIYFQGNSAPDKSGLPSDRFSAERTGGSVSTLTIQRTQQEDSAVYLCASSSQGSYYNEQFFGPGTRLTVL.

This clonotype was detected many times. The rearrangement joins TRBV4-3 to TRBJ2-6; D remains unclear. The CDR3 sequence is 18 residues long. V was cut by 0 bases and J by 0 bases, with 12 bases left in between. Germline V gene lookup returns CDR1 LGHNA and CDR2 YSLEER. CDR3 sequence: CASSQDLGQFSGANVLTF. The CDR3, as DNA: TGCGCCAGCAGCCAAGATCTAGGCCAGTTCTCTGGGGCCAACGTCCTGACTTTC.